This TCR beta chain was sequenced during a study of shared clonotypes between healthy human individuals. Whole-study results and caveats: It was the few donors that limited the genetic and exposure-history diversity represented.

V trimming: 6 bases; J trimming: 4 bases; junction bases outside the gene matches: 5. In germline, CDR1 is MRHNA, CDR2 SNTAGT. This CDR3 is 14 amino acids long. Per the original data handling: Junction-only immunoSEQ sequences carried no quality scores, so filtering differed. The repertoire was sequenced with immunoSEQ multiplex PCR; TCRdb's copy has only in-frame clones and lacks some. V, J and clone size derive from that table, while D and trimming were established from the DNA sequence. The sample has over 400,000 clones; more than 75% are singletons. Notes on this clone: Its cognate antigen is unknown.

The TCR sequence derives from a woman between 40 and 55 years old in good health. Some clones in this sample may be carry-over from other donors' samples. The sample consisted of PBMCs. This rearrangement joins TRBV6-4 to TRBJ2-2, with 7 bases aligning to TRBD1. The CDR3 sequence is CASRKDRSTGELFF. In nucleotides, the CDR3 is TGTGCCAGCAGGAAGGACAGGTCCACCGGGGAGCTGTTTTTT.